This TCR beta chain was identified in a study of cytomegalovirus exposure and HLA in healthy donors (dated 2017 in TCRdb). A note on the overall study: An earlier analysis of several hundred of the donors reported 250 to 300 Gb of sequence data and 100 million to 140 million unique TCR beta sequences from 150 million to 200 million T cells. About 330 gigabases of sequencing data and around 88 million unique TCR sequences made up an early release that covered fewer than 650 HLA-typed donors. Of the roughly 400 genotyped donors, approximately 83% fell in the genetic ancestry cluster associated with self-reported Caucasian donors. The study aimed to test whether cataloging public T cell receptors could reveal signatures of past pathogen exposure. The study used immunosequencing to profile the T cell repertoires of 670 or so subjects and linked those repertoires to cytomegalovirus serostatus. Besides the first cohort of approximately 670 subjects, a separate validation cohort made up of some 110 different subjects was used. High-throughput TCR immunosequencing, statistical association of individual TCRs with disease status, and machine learning were combined to predict cytomegalovirus infection status. In a later analysis, previously published TCR beta repertoires from 550 to 750 donors were re-analyzed and high-resolution HLA genotyping was added so that TCR occurrence patterns could be studied. The later analysis used no new phenotypic data to find candidate immune exposures, relying instead on TCR beta sequences and their occurrence across donors. To decide whether each TCR beta V gene segment behaved as functional or pseudogenic, an earlier analysis of over 500 of the donors relied on high-throughput TCR beta sequencing. Donor age, sex, ethnicity and CMV serostatus were compiled together with the repertoire data. In a later genetic analysis, genome-wide SNP genotypes for about three fifths of the roughly 670 donors were used, and that subset was treated as a discovery cohort. Every repertoire in the discovery cohort had been generated on one and the same sequencing platform. HLA typing covered class I and class II loci at four-digit resolution. Typing coverage varied by locus: about 620-630 donors for A, B, C, DRB1 and DQB1; approximately 560 for DQA1; 606 for DPA1; under 490 for DPB1. Four to six DR-DQ haplotypes were handled as single units for association and clustering, since linkage in the cohort was strong. Among about 400 genotyped donors of the cohort, an average of roughly 230,000 unique TCR beta nucleotide sequences was sequenced per donor, of which 15% to 20% were non-productive. The study at large found these results: A later analysis found that HLA-associated TCR beta chains were more clonally expanded and had lower generation probabilities than equally common non-associated chains. Because the 87-base-pair reads could not distinguish some IMGT-functional V segments, including TRBV6-2 and TRBV6-3, those segments were excluded. The study gave a list of 150 to 200 TCR beta chains associated with cytomegalovirus. In a later genetic analysis, fewer N-insertions in productive TCRs were reported among donors in an Asian-associated ancestry cluster than the roughly 700-donor mean. Because counts were too low, seventeen rarely observed V segments, including chromosome 9 orphons, were left out of the earlier analysis of some 640 of the donors. It was suggested by the authors that the approach could potentially be generalized to other disease states and immunological phenotypes. In both the original and validation cohorts, the classifier was reported to diagnose cytomegalovirus status with high specificity and sensitivity. A later analysis reported that several top co-occurrence clusters appeared linked to parvovirus B19, influenza, CMV and Epstein-Barr virus. Across donors, most TCR sequences were observed very rarely, whereas some public TCRs were present in many individuals. In vitro tests confirmed that a few of the cytomegalovirus-associated TCR beta chains recognize cytomegalovirus antigens. When HLA alleles, especially DR and DQ, strongly co-occurred, TCR associations were difficult to assign to individual alleles. CMV serostatus was the only immune exposure information available for the cohort. A further reported finding was that TCR beta sequences accurately predicted the HLA-A and HLA-B alleles for most subjects in the first cohort. HLA typing was unavailable for some donors at each locus, so association tests used only the typed subset. Only TCR beta chains were sequenced in this cohort, and the absence of alpha or paired-chain data limited detectable features. An earlier analysis of approximately 570 of the donors showed that most TCR beta V segments appeared in productive rearrangements either about 87% or about 30% of the time, which broadly matched IMGT annotations. A later analysis found that TCR association rates varied across HLA loci, with DRB1 alleles showing the most associated TCRs and HLA-C alleles the fewest. In a later genetic analysis, a missense DCLRE1C variant was associated with V-gene and J-gene trimming of TCR beta chains, and the association was replicated in an independent cohort. The presence/absence analyses assumed that sequencing depth was roughly uniform across donors, and that assumption may not be true. The sequencing pipeline was judged likely to have produced a cluster of highly shared sequence variants as a technical artifact. A later analysis associated 16,951 TCR beta sequences with specific HLA alleles at a false discovery rate of 0.05. Most CMV-associated TCR beta chains appeared to be HLA-restricted in a later analysis, and the HLA associations seemed to be driven largely by CMV exposure. Linkage disequilibrium might explain the correlated functional status among segregating V segments, but an unknown experimental factor could not be ruled out.

Taken from cysteine to phenylalanine, the CDR3 has 13 residues. The retained sequence is limited to the CDR3, 39 bases, with the frame set at the first base. The V and J ends are trimmed by 4 bases and 8 bases, leaving 14 bases between them. CDR1 and CDR2 were assigned from the germline V gene as MDHEN and SYDVKM. This clone was counted a single time. No antigen is known for it. No much larger clone exists at a distance of one base, and base qualities are not known. Library construction relied on the immunoSEQ multiplex PCR assay. For the multiplex PCR, a mixture combining 60 forward primers for TCR Vbeta segments and 13 reverse primers for TCR Jbeta segments was used. The CDR3 region of rearranged TCR beta genes was amplified from genomic DNA by a multiplex PCR assay. On the Illumina HiSeq System, the amplified TCR beta libraries were sequenced as 87-base-pair reads. The study's processing was this. A later analysis counted approximately 84 million unique TCR beta chains across the 600 to 850 repertoires, and 10 million to 12 million of these chains were shared by at least two donors. A nearest-neighbor algorithm error-corrected the raw reads and collapsed the reads into unique sequences, merging closely related sequences to remove PCR and sequencing errors. To assign V, D and J gene segments, CDR3 sequences were aligned to IMGT reference sequences. For a sequence to be retained, a match of at least six nucleotides was required to both a V gene segment and a J gene segment. A rearrangement was called productive if the CDR3 had no stop codons and remained in frame with V and J, and every other rearrangement was called non-productive. CDR3 was defined according to IMGT convention as the region running from the second conserved V-encoded cysteine to the conserved J-encoded phenylalanine. The earlier analysis of a few hundred of the donors excluded sequences that lacked an unambiguous match to a single V gene segment. In an earlier analysis of some 590 of the donors, a V segment was called functional when productive rearrangements were above 56.7%, and segregating when the standard deviation between donors exceeded 5%. A statistical classification framework was developed to diagnose cytomegalovirus status using the catalog of TCR beta chain sequences. V and J gene assignment, in a later analysis, came from comparing TCR nucleotide sequences with IMGT/GENE-DB human TR gene sequences. The TCRdist pipeline was used in a later analysis to assign CDR3 sequences and most-parsimonious VDJ recombination scenarios. In a later analysis, every TCR beta chain was defined by the combination of its CDR3 amino acid sequence and its V-gene family, and reads without a unique V-gene family were dropped. As a way to deal with suspected cross-contamination and a sequencing artifact, a later analysis dropped 450 to 700 nucleotide sequences that were highly shared and had low generation probability. In a later analysis, a clonal expansion index was calculated for each public chain from normalized within-repertoire ranks of inferred template counts. In a later analysis, generation probabilities were computed using a VDJ recombination model fitted to out-of-frame rearrangements, and the results were checked against IGoR. Hypergeometric tests were used in a later analysis to score TCR-TCR, TCR-HLA and TCR-CMV co-occurrence, with a repertoire-size bias correction applied to the TCR pairs. False discovery rates were estimated in a later analysis by permuting HLA or CMV assignments 20 times. In a later analysis, co-occurring TCRs were grouped using DBSCAN, with TCRdist sequence similarity added in when clustering inside HLA-allele-positive subsets. Repertoires with fewer than 30,000 or more than 120,000 public chains, plus five repertoires with anomalous nucleotide sharing, were excluded from co-occurrence clustering. In its TCRdb copy, this immuneACCESS table keeps in-frame sequences only and misses some clones. Where compared with another copy, unresolved V genes explain less than half of these, and the others have no known cause. From that table come the V and J calls and clone size; the DNA was used to work out D and trimming. This sample holds 90,000 to 140,000 clones; about 70% were observed only once. The ten most abundant clones make up roughly 3.2% of the sample.

The cohort comprised more than 550 healthy bone marrow donors. At the time of sampling, every cohort member was nominally healthy, though immune exposures that went unrecorded were likely present. The donor was CMV seronegative and belonged to the group of 350 to 400 seronegative cohort members. A peripheral blood sample was collected from each donor, and TCR beta sequencing was performed on peripheral blood mononuclear cells. The Qiagen DNeasy Blood Extraction Kit was used to extract genomic DNA from the blood cell samples. Rearrangement joined TRBV28 to TRBJ1-2, with the D gene call left open. The sample was PBMCs. The sequence was obtained from a man younger than 40 in good health and CMV-seronegative. The bases are TGTGCCAGCAGTTATCATTCGAGAGGGGGCTACACCTTC. This is translated as CASSYHSRGGYTF.